The clone carrying this TCR beta chain was recorded once. Its antigen is still unknown. These data come from a study of shared clonotypes between healthy human individuals. Only CD45RO-negative cells positively selected for CCR7 counted as naive CD8 cells, so terminally differentiated effector memory CD45RA+ cells were excluded. General study findings and limits: A few donors showed sharing of approximately 5% of naive CD4 clonotypes.

Trimming shortened V by 3 bases and J by 11 bases, and 17 bases separated the two germline ends. This CDR3 has 14 residues. CDR1 SNHLY and CDR2 FYNNEI come from the germline V gene. Sequenced by immunoSEQ multiplex PCR; TCRdb stores in-frame clones only, minus some. The sample yields about 600,000 clones, 95% seen once. The TCR sequence derives from a woman younger than 45 in good health. This chain connects TRBV2 to TRBJ1-5, with D unresolved. Sequenced material: naive CD8+ T cells sorted from blood. This CDR3 is CASSDDWGVRTQHF. CDR3 DNA sequence: TGTGCCAGCAGTGATGACTGGGGTGTCCGGACCCAGCATTTT.